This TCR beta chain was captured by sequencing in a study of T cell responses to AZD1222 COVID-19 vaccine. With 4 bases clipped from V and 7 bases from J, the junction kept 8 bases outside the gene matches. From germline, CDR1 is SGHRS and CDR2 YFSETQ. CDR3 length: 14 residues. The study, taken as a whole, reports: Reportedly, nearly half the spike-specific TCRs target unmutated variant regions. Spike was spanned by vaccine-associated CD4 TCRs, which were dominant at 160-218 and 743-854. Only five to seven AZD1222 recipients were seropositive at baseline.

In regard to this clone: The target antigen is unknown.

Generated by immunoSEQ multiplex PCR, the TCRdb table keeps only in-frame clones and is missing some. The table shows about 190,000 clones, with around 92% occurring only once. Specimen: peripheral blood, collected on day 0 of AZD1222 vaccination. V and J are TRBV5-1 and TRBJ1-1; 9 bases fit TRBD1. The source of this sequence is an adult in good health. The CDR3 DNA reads TGCGCCAGCAGCGGGACCACAGGGGGCGGTGAAGCTTTCTTT. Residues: CASSGTTGGGEAFF.